A single sample is the source of the 2 T cell receptor beta chains below, sequenced in a study of molecular identifiers for immune sequencing clone quantification. TCRdb called the PCR reads again in MiXCR, with one record for every CDR3 protein. Among around 300,000 distinct CDR3 sequences listed, roughly 24% were seen once. Material for sequencing was naive CD8+ T cells from blood, with Jurkat cell RNA spiked in. Subset noted: FACS-sorted CD8+CD4-CCR7+CD45RA+ naive T cells. Every receptor here comes from a human donor in good health. Some libraries in this study had Jurkat cell RNA spiked in.

The gene calls are TRBV30 and TRBJ1-5; no clear D. Germline values: CDR1 GTSNPN, CDR2 SVGIG (reference sequence). There are 15 residues in the CDR3. V was shortened by 3 bases and J by 4 bases, with 16 bases between the two germline ends. CDR3 loop: CAWRSDGFGNQPQHF. The DNA of the CDR3 is TGTGCCTGGAGGTCGGACGGGTTTGGAAATCAGCCCCAGCATTTT.

A note on this clonotype: A read error may be the cause here, since a much bigger clone is one base away. The chain combines TRBV28 with TRBJ1-5; D is unclear. From germline, CDR1 is MDHEN and CDR2 SYDVKM. This CDR3 is 14 amino acids long. Trimming pared 2 bases from V and 5 bases from J, leaving 10 bases between. The chain's CDR3 is CASSLNAGDQPQHF. CDR3 bases: TGTGCCAGCAGTTTAAATGCAGGCGATCAGCCCCAGCATTTT.